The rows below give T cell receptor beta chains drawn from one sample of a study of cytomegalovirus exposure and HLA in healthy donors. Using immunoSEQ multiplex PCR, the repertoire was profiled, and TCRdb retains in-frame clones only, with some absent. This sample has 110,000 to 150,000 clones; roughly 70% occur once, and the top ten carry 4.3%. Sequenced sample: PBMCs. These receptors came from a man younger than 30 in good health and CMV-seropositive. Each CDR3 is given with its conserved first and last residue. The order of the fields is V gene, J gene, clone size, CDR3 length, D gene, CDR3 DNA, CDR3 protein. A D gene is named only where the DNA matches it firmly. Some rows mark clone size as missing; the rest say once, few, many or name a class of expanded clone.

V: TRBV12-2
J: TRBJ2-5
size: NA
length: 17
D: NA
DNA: TGTGCAAGTCGCTTGTACCGGGACAGGTTATACCAAGAGACCCAGTACTTC
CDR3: CASRLYRDRLYQETQYF

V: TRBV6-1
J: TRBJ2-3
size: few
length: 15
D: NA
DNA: TGTGCCAGCAGTGAAGCGCAACACTACACAGATACGCAGTATTTT
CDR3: CASSEAQHYTDTQYF

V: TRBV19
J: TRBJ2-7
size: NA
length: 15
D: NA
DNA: TGTGCCAGTAGTATAGCGGAGGGGCGTAACTACGAGCAGTACTTC
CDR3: CASSIAEGRNYEQYF

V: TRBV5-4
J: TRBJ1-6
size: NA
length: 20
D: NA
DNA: TGTGCCAGCAGCTCGTATACAGGGATTACCACCCAAGGAGTAAATTCACCCCTCCACTTT
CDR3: CASSSYTGITTQGVNSPLHF

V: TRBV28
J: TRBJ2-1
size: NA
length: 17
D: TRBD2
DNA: TGTGCCAGCAGCCTAGGTGGGGCTAGCGGCATATCGAATGAGCAGTTCTTC
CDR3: CASSLGGASGISNEQFF

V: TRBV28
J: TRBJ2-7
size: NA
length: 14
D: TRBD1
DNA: TGTGCCAGCAGATTCAGGGGGCCAAGCTACGAGCAGTACTTC
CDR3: CASRFRGPSYEQYF

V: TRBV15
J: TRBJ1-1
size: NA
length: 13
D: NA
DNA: TGTGCCACCAGCCTCCTGAGGGGGACTGAAGCTTTCTTT
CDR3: CATSLLRGTEAFF

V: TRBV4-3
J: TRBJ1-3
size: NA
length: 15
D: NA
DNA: TGCGCCAGCAGCCATCTCTCGGGAGACGGAAACACCATATATTTT
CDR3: CASSHLSGDGNTIYF

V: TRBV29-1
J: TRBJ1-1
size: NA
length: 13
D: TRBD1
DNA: TGCAGCGTTTACAGGGGTACGAACACTGAAGCTTTCTTT
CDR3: CSVYRGTNTEAFF

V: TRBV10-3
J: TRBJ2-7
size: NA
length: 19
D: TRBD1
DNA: TGTGCCATCAGTGGGTCTAGGAGGACAGGGAAGGAGGACCGGGGGGAGCAGTACTTC
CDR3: CAISGSRRTGKEDRGEQYF

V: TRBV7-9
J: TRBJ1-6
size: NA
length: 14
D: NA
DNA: TGTGCCAGCAGCTCAGGCAAAGCAAATTCACCCCTCCACTTT
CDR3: CASSSGKANSPLHF

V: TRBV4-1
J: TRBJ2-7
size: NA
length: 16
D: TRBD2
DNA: TGCGCCAGCACCCTTAGGGCGGGGGGTGCCGCGAACGAGCAGTACTTC
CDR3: CASTLRAGGAANEQYF

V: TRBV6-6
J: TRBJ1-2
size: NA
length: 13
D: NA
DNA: TGTGCCAGCAGTTACGGCAGTAATGATGGCTACACCTTC
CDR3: CASSYGSNDGYTF

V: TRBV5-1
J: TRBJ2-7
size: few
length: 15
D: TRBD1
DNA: TGCGCCAGCACCGCCCAGGGGGTAGGAGTTTACGAGCAGTACTTC
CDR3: CASTAQGVGVYEQYF